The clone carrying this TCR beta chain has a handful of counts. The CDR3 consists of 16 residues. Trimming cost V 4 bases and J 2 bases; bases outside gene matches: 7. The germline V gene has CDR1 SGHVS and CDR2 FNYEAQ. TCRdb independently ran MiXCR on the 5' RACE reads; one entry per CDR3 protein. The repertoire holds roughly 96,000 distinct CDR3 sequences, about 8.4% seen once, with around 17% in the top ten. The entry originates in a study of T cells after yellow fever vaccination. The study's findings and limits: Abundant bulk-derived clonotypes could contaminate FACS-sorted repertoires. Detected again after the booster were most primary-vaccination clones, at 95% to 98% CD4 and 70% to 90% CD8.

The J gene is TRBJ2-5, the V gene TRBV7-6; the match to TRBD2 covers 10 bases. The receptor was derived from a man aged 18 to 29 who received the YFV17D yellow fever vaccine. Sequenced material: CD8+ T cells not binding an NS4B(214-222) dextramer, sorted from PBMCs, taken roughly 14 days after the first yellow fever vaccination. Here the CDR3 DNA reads TGTGCCAGCAGCTACGGGTGGACTAGCGGACAAGAGACCCAGTACTTC. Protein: CASSYGWTSGQETQYF.